A single sample is the source of the 22 T cell receptor beta chains below, sequenced in a study of cytomegalovirus exposure and HLA in healthy donors. The PCR contained 60 Vbeta and 13 Jbeta primers. Data came from immunoSEQ multiplex PCR; TCRdb stores just in-frame clones and leaves some out. This table holds some 150,000 clones, 77% found once. The sample consisted of PBMCs. These receptors were collected from a female donor in good health and CMV-seronegative.

This clone has a single count. This CDR3 reads CASSLGRDRGRLGYGYTF. CDR3 in DNA: TGTGCCAGCAGCTTGGGTAGGGACAGGGGCCGTTTGGGGTATGGCTACACCTTC. This rearrangement joins TRBV5-6 to TRBJ1-2, with 10 positions matching TRBD1. The CDR3 loop spans 18 amino acids. Germline-derived CDR1 and CDR2 are SGHDT and YYEEEE. The trim removed 0 bases at V and 5 bases at J, leaving 13 bases unmatched.

This clone was seen a single time. CDR3: CASNIRDYYTDTQYF. CDR3 nucleotides: TGTGCCAGCAACATCCGGGACTACTACACAGATACGCAGTATTTT. The chain joins TRBV6-4 to TRBJ2-3; 7 nucleotides agree with TRBD2. This CDR3 has 15 residues. V shed 7 bases and J 2 bases; nucleotides not matched to a gene: 9. Per germline, CDR1 MRHNA and CDR2 SNTAGT.

The sample holds one count of this clone. This chain connects TRBV5-1 to TRBJ2-3, with D possibly being TRBD1 (6 bases). The CDR3 length is 18 residues. Germline CDR1 is SGHRS and CDR2 is YFSETQ. With 0 bases removed from V and 1 base from J, the gap between germline ends came to 18 bases. CDR3 coding DNA: TGCGCCAGCAGCTTGGGGGGGCAAGACTCTTGGGGCACAGATACGCAGTATTTT. This codes for CASSLGGQDSWGTDTQYF. Looking up the rest from reference TRBV5-1 and TRBJ2-3 gives the full variable domain: KAGVTQTPRYLIKTRGQQVTLSCSPISGHRSVSWYQQTPGQGLQFLFEYFSETQRNKGNFPGRFSGRQFSNSRSEMNVSTLELGDSALYLCASSLGGQDSWGTDTQYFGPGTRLTVL.

This clone was counted between two and nine times. The chain carries TRBV6-5 and TRBJ1-1; 9 bases match TRBD1. In germline, CDR1 is MNHEY, CDR2 SVGAGI. The CDR3 is 13 amino acids. J was trimmed by 9 bases and V by 4 bases; bases with no gene match: 6. This CDR3 is CASSSDTGGKAFF. In nucleotides, the CDR3 is TGTGCCAGCAGTTCCGACACAGGGGGCAAAGCTTTCTTT.

This clone was picked up a small number of times. The chain couples TRBV5-4 to TRBJ2-7; TRBD2 might be the D (5 bases). V gave up 4 bases and J gave up 0 bases, with 11 bases separating them. Germline V gives CDR1 SGHNT, CDR2 YYREEE (reference sequence). This CDR3 contains 14 residues. The chain's CDR3 is CASSRGLDSYEQYF. The CDR3 DNA sequence: TGTGCCAGCAGCCGTGGACTTGACTCCTACGAGCAGTACTTC.

This chain links TRBV6-1 with TRBJ1-5; tentative D call: TRBD1 (5 bases). The CDR3 runs 13 residues. V was clipped by 10 bases and J by 3 bases, with 13 bases between them. Germline CDR1 and CDR2: MNHNS and SASEGT. CDR3 DNA: TGTGCCACCTGTCGGGGGAACAATCAGCCCCAGCATTTT. It codes for CATCRGNNQPQHF.

The CDR3 reads CASSFTGLGTEAFF. CDR3 in DNA: TGTGCCAGCAGTTTTACGGGACTCGGCACTGAAGCTTTCTTT. The V and J genes are TRBV28 and TRBJ1-1, with D possibly being TRBD1 (5 bases). Germline V gives CDR1 MDHEN, CDR2 SYDVKM. V lost 3 bases and J 4 bases, leaving 12 bases between the germline ends. CDR3 length: 14 residues.

About this clone itself: An end of the junction differs from the germline gene, which may be a read error. V is TRBV7-9 and J is TRBJ1-1, with D perhaps TRBD1 (5 bases). Per the germline V gene, CDR1 is SEHNR and CDR2 is FQNEAQ (reference sequence). The CDR3 extends over 17 amino acids. The CDR3 region is CSSSSGGWPGRNTEAFF. The DNA for the CDR3 is TGTTCCAGCAGCTCCGGGGGGTGGCCAGGGAGAAACACTGAAGCTTTCTTT.

This chain joins TRBV19 and TRBJ1-5; D might be TRBD1 (6 bases). The CDR3 loop spans 15 amino acids. Germline CDR1 and CDR2: LNHDA and SQIVND (reference sequence). V shed 9 bases and J shed 7 bases, with 22 bases lying between them. The CDR3 region is CASGRGGRGKQPQHF. The CDR3 bases are TGTGCCAGCGGGAGGGGGGGTAGGGGAAAGCAGCCCCAGCATTTT.

The chain recombines TRBV5-5 with TRBJ1-1; D is perhaps TRBD1 (6 bases). The length of the CDR3 is 19 residues. Trimming left V 7 bases short and J 1 base short, with 29 bases between. Germline CDR1 reads SGHKS; CDR2 reads YYEKEE (reference sequence). The CDR3 loop is CASSREGGAIFSGNTEAFF. CDR3 DNA sequence: TGTGCCAGCTCGAGGGAGGGGGGCGCGATATTTTCGGGGAACACTGAAGCTTTCTTT.

The rearrangement links TRBV29-1 to TRBJ2-3; D perhaps matches TRBD2 (6 bases). Germline V gene data show CDR1 as SQVTM and CDR2 as ANQGSEA. CDR3 length equals 15 residues. Trimming cost V 0 bases and J 4 bases, with 14 bases left between them. The CDR3 is CSVEDRLVSPDTQYF. The CDR3 DNA reads TGCAGCGTTGAAGATCGACTAGTATCCCCAGATACGCAGTATTTT.

The chain has TRBV5-1 and TRBJ2-7; 10 bases align to TRBD2. Germline V gives CDR1 SGHRS, CDR2 YFSETQ. CDR3 length equals 16 residues. V lost 4 bases to trimming and J lost 0 bases; unmatched junction nucleotides: 7. CDR3 DNA sequence: TGCGCCAGCAGCCCATTAGCGGGAGGCAACTCCTACGAGCAGTACTTC. Its protein is CASSPLAGGNSYEQYF.

J is TRBJ1-5 and V is TRBV29-1; 7 nucleotides line up with TRBD1. V shed 7 bases and J 4 bases; nucleotides not matched to a gene: 19. Germline-derived CDR1 and CDR2 are SQVTM and ANQGSEA. The CDR3 is 17 residues long. CDR3 coding DNA: TGCAGCGCCCGCGTTAAACAGGGGAGTGGGGGTAATCAGCCCCAGCATTTT. This codes for CSARVKQGSGGNQPQHF.

The chain links TRBV7-3 to TRBJ2-7; 9 nucleotides line up with TRBD2. The V gene's germline CDR1 is SGHTA and CDR2 FQGTGA. The CDR3 is made up of 13 amino acids. V dropped 5 bases and J dropped 6; count of bases not matched to a gene: 5. CDR3: CASSASGTSEQYF. CDR3 DNA sequence: TGTGCCAGCAGCGCTAGCGGGACAAGCGAGCAGTACTTC.

The V and J genes are TRBV6-5 and TRBJ1-2; 9 bases fit TRBD1. The trim removed 4 bases at V and 7 bases at J, leaving 4 bases unmatched. This CDR3 region has 13 residues. CDR1 and CDR2 (germline): MNHEY, SVGAGI. The CDR3 loop reads CASSFPDRGGYTF. The CDR3 DNA is TGTGCCAGCAGTTTCCCGGACAGGGGTGGCTACACCTTC.

The chain links TRBV27 to TRBJ2-5; 7 nucleotides align to TRBD2. The J call could be wrong; TRBJ2-7 is a better fit for the DNA end. In germline, CDR1 is MNHEY, CDR2 SMNVEV (reference sequence). This CDR3 is 14 amino acids long. This CDR3 reads CASSFIAGSYEQYF. The CDR3 DNA reads TGTGCCAGCAGTTTTATAGCGGGCTCCTACGAGCAGTACTTC.

The genes are TRBV7-9 and TRBJ1-5; D might be TRBD1 (6 bases). The CDR3 covers 17 residues. The V and J ends lost 5 bases and 7 bases respectively, with 24 bases between them. Germline CDR1 reads SEHNR; CDR2 reads FQNEAQ (reference sequence). CDR3 protein: CASSEDLGHAWEQPQHF. CDR3 nucleotides: TGTGCCAGCAGCGAAGACCTGGGACATGCTTGGGAACAGCCCCAGCATTTT.

The chain carries TRBV5-1 and TRBJ1-2, with 7 bases that match TRBD1. In germline, CDR1 is SGHRS, CDR2 YFSETQ. The CDR3 contains 14 residues. J lost 4 bases, V lost 0 bases, and 3 bases had no gene match. CDR3 sequence (DNA): TGCGCCAGCAGCTTGGGGGGACAGAGCTATGGCTACACCTTC. Translating gives CASSLGGQSYGYTF.

The chain joins TRBV27 to TRBJ2-1; tentative D call: TRBD1 (6 bases). CDR3 length equals 13 residues. The germline V gene encodes CDR1 MNHEY and CDR2 SMNVEV (reference sequence). Trimming removed 0 bases at V and 9 bases at J, with 9 bases between. CDR3 DNA: TGTGCCAGCAGTTTATCGGCAGGGGTTGAGCAGTTCTTC. Amino acids: CASSLSAGVEQFF.

This clone was counted a few times. The chain recombines TRBV14 with TRBJ1-1, with D tentatively TRBD1 (6 bases). Germline V gene lookup returns CDR1 SGHDN and CDR2 FVKESK. CDR3 length equals 16 residues. Between the trimmed V and J ends, which lost 7 bases and 4 bases, there was a span of 22 bases. CDR3 in DNA: TGTGCCAGCACCCCAAATCCGGGACACTCAAGCACTGAAGCTTTCTTT. It specifies CASTPNPGHSSTEAFF. The entire variable domain, with the rest obtained from reference TRBV14 and TRBJ1-1, is as follows: EAGVTQFPSHSVIEKGQTVTLRCDPISGHDNLYWYRRVMGKEIKFLLHFVKESKQDESGMPNNRFLAERTGGTYSTLKVQPAELEDSGVYFCASTPNPGHSSTEAFFGQGTRLTVV.

The chain employs TRBV19 and TRBJ1-3, with TRBD1 identical over 7 bases. Per germline, CDR1 LNHDA and CDR2 SQIVND (reference sequence). The CDR3 length is 16 residues. V shed 6 bases, J shed 7 bases, and the junction held 15 bases outside the gene matches. CDR3 sequence: CASSENTGQWGNTIYF. The CDR3 nucleotides read TGTGCCAGTAGCGAGAATACGGGACAGTGGGGGAACACCATATATTTT.

The chain carries TRBV27 and TRBJ1-2, with D maybe TRBD1 (6 bases). Germline V CDR1 and CDR2: MNHEY, SMNVEV (reference sequence). The CDR3 is made up of 13 amino acids. V lost 6 bases and J lost 4, with 12 bases in between. The CDR3 DNA sequence: TGTGCCAGCAGGGGGGGGGCAGGCTATGGCTACACCTTC. Protein product: CASRGGAGYGYTF.